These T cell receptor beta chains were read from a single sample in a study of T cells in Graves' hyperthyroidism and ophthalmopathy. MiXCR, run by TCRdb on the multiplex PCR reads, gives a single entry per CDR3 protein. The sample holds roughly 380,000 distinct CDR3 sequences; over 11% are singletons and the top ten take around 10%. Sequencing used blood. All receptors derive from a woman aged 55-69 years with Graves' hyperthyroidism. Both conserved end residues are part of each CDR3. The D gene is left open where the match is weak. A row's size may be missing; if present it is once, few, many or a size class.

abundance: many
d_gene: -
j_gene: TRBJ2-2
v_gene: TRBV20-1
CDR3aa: CSARRSQTIGELFF
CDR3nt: TGCAGTGCTAGAAGGTCTCAGACAATCGGGGAGCTGTTTTTT

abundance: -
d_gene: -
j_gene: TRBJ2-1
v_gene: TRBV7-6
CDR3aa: CASSLNPVSGRNEQFF
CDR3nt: TGTGCCAGCAGCTTAAACCCGGTTAGTGGGCGGAATGAGCAGTTCTTC

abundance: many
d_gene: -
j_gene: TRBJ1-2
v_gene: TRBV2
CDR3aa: CASSEEAGTGYGYTF
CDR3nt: TGTGCCAGCAGTGAAGAAGCAGGGACGGGCTATGGCTACACCTTC

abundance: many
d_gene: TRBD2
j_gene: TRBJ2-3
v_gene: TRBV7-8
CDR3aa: CASSSKRRVGLAGPASTDTQYF
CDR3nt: TGTGCCAGCAGCTCCAAGAGAAGAGTCGGTCTAGCGGGACCCGCTAGCACAGATACGCAGTATTTT

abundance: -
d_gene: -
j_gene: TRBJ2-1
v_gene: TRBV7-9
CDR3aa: CASSLVGGPRYNEQFF
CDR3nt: TGTGCCAGCAGCTTAGTGGGGGGGCCGAGGTACAATGAGCAGTTCTTC

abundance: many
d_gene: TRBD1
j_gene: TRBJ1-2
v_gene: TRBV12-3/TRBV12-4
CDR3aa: CASSPDRGGYTF
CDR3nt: TGTGCCAGCAGCCCCGACAGGGGTGGCTACACCTTC

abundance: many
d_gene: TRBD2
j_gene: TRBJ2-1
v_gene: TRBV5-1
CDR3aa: CASGTSGNYNEQFF
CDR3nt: TGCGCCAGCGGAACTAGCGGCAACTACAATGAGCAGTTCTTC

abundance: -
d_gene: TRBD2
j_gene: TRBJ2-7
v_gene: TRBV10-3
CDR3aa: CAISESPSGVSYEQYF
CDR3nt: TGTGCCATCAGTGAGTCACCAAGCGGGGTCTCCTACGAGCAGTACTTC

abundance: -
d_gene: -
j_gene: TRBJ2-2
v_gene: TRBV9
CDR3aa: CASSVTVQSGELFF
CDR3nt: TGTGCCAGCAGCGTAACAGTCCAATCCGGGGAGCTGTTTTTT

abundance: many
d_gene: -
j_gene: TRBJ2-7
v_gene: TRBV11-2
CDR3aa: CASSPVISIVAYEQYF
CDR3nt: TGTGCCAGCAGCCCAGTTATCTCCATCGTTGCCTACGAGCAGTACTTC

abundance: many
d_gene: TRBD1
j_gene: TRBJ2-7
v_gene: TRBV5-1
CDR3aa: CASSSTGQGNYEQYF
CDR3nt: TGCGCCAGCAGCTCGACGGGACAGGGGAACTACGAGCAGTACTTC

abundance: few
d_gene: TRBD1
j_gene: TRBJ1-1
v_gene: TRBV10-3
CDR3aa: CAISESGQGANTEAFF
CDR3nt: TGTGCCATCAGTGAGTCCGGACAGGGAGCGAACACTGAAGCTTTCTTT

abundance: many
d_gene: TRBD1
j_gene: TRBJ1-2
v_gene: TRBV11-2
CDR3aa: CASSFTSSPRQGNYGYTF
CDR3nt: TGTGCCAGCAGCTTCACATCGTCGCCGAGACAGGGGAACTATGGCTACACCTTC

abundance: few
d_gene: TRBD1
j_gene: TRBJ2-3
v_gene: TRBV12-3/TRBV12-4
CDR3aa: CASSPPGQPTQYF
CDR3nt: TGTGCCAGCAGCCCCCCGGGACAGCCGACGCAGTATTTT

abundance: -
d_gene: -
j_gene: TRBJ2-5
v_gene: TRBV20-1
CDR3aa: CSARDPQGRGETQYF
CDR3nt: TGCAGTGCTAGAGATCCCCAGGGGCGGGGAGAGACCCAGTACTTC

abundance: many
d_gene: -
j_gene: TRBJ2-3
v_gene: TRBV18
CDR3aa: CASSPPASDTQYF
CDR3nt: TGTGCCAGCTCACCACCTGCATCTGATACGCAGTATTTT

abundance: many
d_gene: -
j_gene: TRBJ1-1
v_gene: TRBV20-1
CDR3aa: CSAIVLFGDTEAFF
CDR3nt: TGCAGTGCCATCGTCCTATTTGGGGACACTGAAGCTTTCTTT

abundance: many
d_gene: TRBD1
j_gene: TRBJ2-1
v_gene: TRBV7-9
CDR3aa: CASSSTGVNEQFF
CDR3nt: TGTGCCAGCAGCTCGACAGGGGTCAATGAGCAGTTCTTC

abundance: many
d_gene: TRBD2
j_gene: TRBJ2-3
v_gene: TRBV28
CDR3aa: CASSLRTSGRARDTQYF
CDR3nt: TGTGCCAGCAGTCTACGGACTAGCGGGAGGGCCAGAGATACGCAGTATTTT

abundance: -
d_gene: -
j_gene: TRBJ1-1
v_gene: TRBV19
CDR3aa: CASSPGRGSGTEAFF
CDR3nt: TGTGCCAGTAGTCCGGGTCGGGGGAGTGGCACTGAAGCTTTCTTT

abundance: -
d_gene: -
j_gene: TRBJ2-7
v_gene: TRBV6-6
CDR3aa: CASSYSSDGSSYEQYF
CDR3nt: TGTGCCAGCAGTTACTCGAGCGACGGGTCCTCCTACGAGCAGTACTTC

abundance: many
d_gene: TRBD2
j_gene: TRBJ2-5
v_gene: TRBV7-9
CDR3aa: CASSSWQGRLAGGETQYF
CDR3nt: TGTGCCAGCAGCTCTTGGCAGGGTCGACTAGCGGGAGGAGAGACCCAGTACTTC

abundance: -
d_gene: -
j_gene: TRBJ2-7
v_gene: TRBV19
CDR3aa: CASSIDLPGEQYF
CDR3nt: TGTGCCAGTAGTATAGATCTTCCAGGCGAGCAGTACTTC

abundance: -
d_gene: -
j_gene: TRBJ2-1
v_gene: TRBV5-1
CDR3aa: CASSSGRGRAGSGEQFF
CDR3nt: TGCGCCAGCAGCTCAGGAAGGGGGAGGGCCGGGTCGGGTGAGCAGTTCTTC

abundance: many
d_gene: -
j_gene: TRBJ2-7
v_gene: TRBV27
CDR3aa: CASRRLGGAEQYF
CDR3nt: TGTGCCAGCAGAAGACTAGGGGGCGCCGAGCAGTACTTC

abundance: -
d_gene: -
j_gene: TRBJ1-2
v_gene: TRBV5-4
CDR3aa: CASTGREGPYGYTF
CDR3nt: TGTGCCAGCACGGGGAGAGAGGGGCCCTATGGCTACACCTTC

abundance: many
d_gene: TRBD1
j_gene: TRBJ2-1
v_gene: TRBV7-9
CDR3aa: CASSLAPNRGRPYNEQFF
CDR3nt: TGTGCCAGCAGCTTGGCTCCTAACAGGGGGCGCCCCTACAATGAGCAGTTCTTC

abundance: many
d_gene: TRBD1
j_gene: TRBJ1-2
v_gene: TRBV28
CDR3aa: CASWTGSYGYTF
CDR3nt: TGTGCCAGCTGGACAGGATCTTATGGCTACACCTTC

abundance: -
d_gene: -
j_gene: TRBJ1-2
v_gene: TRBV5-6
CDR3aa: CASSLPVMNYGYTF
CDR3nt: TGTGCCAGCAGCTTGCCGGTCATGAACTATGGCTACACCTTC

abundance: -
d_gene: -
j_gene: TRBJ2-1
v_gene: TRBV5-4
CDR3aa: CASSLFFEQFF
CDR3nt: TGTGCCAGCAGCTTGTTCTTTGAGCAGTTCTTC

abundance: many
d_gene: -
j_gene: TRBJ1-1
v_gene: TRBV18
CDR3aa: CASSLSDGNTEAFF
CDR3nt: TGTGCCAGCTCACTGTCGGACGGTAACACTGAAGCTTTCTTT

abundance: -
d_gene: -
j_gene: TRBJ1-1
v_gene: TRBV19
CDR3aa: CASSSRPTVVANTEAFF
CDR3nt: TGTGCCAGTAGTTCTCGGCCGACCGTCGTTGCGAACACTGAAGCTTTCTTT

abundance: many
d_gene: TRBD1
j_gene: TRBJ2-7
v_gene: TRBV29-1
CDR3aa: CSGGQGVNEQYF
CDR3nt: TGCAGCGGTGGACAGGGGGTGAACGAGCAGTACTTC

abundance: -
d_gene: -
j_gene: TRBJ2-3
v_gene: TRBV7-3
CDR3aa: CASSSRNPDTQYF
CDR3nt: TGTGCCAGCAGCAGCCGGAACCCAGATACGCAGTATTTT

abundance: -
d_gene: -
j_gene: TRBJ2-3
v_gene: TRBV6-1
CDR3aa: CASSEGPGDTRYF
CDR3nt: TGTGCCAGCAGCGAAGGCCCGGGAGATACGCGGTATTTT

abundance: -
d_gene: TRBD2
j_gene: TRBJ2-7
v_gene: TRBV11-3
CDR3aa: CASSQDVLGLAGQNSYEQYF
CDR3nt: TGTGCCAGCAGCCAAGATGTTTTGGGACTAGCGGGCCAGAACTCCTACGAGCAGTACTTC

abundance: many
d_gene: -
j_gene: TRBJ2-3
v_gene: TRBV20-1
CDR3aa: CSASDTGTDTQYF
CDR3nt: TGCAGTGCTAGCGATACCGGCACAGATACGCAGTATTTT

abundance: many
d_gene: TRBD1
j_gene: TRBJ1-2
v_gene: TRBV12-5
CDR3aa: CASGWPRGQVHGYTF
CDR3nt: TGTGCTAGTGGATGGCCCAGGGGACAGGTACATGGCTACACCTTC

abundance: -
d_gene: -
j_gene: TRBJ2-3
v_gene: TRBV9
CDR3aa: CASSVVETPGTDTQYF
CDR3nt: TGTGCCAGCAGCGTAGTAGAGACGCCTGGGACAGATACGCAGTATTTT

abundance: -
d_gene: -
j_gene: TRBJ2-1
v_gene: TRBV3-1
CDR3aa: CASSQGGRGNEQFF
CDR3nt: TGTGCCAGCAGCCAAGGGGGGAGAGGGAATGAGCAGTTCTTC

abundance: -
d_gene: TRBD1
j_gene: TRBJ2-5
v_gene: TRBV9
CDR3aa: CASSIAGGRGETQYF
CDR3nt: TGTGCCAGCAGCATTGCAGGGGGCAGGGGCGAGACCCAGTACTTC

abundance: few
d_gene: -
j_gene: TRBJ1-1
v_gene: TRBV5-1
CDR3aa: CASSLGAGTSEAFF
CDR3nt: TGCGCCAGCAGCTTGGGGGCAGGGACCTCTGAAGCTTTCTTT